This entry features one T cell receptor (beta chain) sequence. This sample was taken from a study of blood T cell repertoires in COVID-19. Repertoires were generated with immunoSEQ multiplex PCR, while TCRdb's copy carries only in-frame clones and drops some. Of around 77,000 clones in the sample, less than 95% were seen once. Trimming cost V 5 bases and J 7 bases; bases outside gene matches: 11. The CDR3 runs to 15 residues. From germline, CDR1 is SGHNT and CDR2 YENEEA. Sequenced: peripheral blood. The sequence was obtained from a woman aged 60-75 years with active COVID-19. This chain links TRBV11-3 with TRBJ2-1, with 7 positions matching TRBD2. CDR3: CASSPRLARTNEQFF. CDR3 nucleotides: TGTGCCAGCAGCCCTCGACTAGCCCGGACGAATGAGCAGTTCTTC.